A single sample gave rise to the 15 T cell receptor beta chains below, sequenced in a study of vaccination effects on CD4 cells after COVID-19. No antigen has been assigned to these receptors. Assay: immunoSEQ multiplex PCR; the TCRdb copy retains only in-frame clones and omits some. The table includes 65,000 to 90,000 clones, under 85% detected once. Within the ViraFEST assay, antigen-specific CD4+ T cells underwent expansion with viral peptide pools prior to sequencing. Culturing for roughly 10 days preceded CD4+ T cell isolation. The vaccine recipients had no prior SARS-CoV-2 infection, with negative nucleocapsid antibodies. The sample consisted of CD4+ T cells from PBMCs cultured with HCoV-NL63 spike peptides, taken before COVID-19 vaccination. All receptors derive from a human donor who received a COVID-19 vaccine.

This rearrangement joins TRBV28 to TRBJ2-3; unclear D gene. V shed 2 bases and J shed 3 bases, with 21 bases lying between them. The CDR3 covers 18 residues. Looked up from germline, CDR1 is MDHEN and CDR2 is SYDVKM. For the CDR3, the DNA is TGTGCCAGCAGTTTACAAGGGTCACCACTACCGCAGACAGATACGCAGTATTTT. Translating it yields CASSLQGSPLPQTDTQYF.

CDR3 bases: TGTGCCACCTCCGGGACTGGAATCACAGATACGCAGTATTTT. This gives the protein CATSGTGITDTQYF. The genes are TRBV27 and TRBJ2-3; D perhaps matches TRBD2 (6 bases). The CDR3 runs 14 residues. Germline CDR1 is MNHEY and CDR2 is SMNVEV (reference sequence). The ends were cut back, 10 bases at V and 2 bases at J, with 16 bases in the middle.

The V gene is TRBV5-4, the J gene TRBJ2-2; 9 bases match TRBD1. The ends lost 5 bases at V and 4 bases at J; junction bases unmatched: 9. Per germline, CDR1 SGHNT and CDR2 YYREEE (reference sequence). The CDR3 spans 16 residues. The CDR3: CASSRDRVGTTGELFF. CDR3 DNA sequence: TGTGCCAGCAGTCGGGACAGGGTTGGGACCACCGGGGAGCTGTTTTTT.

The chain couples TRBV2 to TRBJ1-5, with 12 bases fitting TRBD1. The CDR3 spans 16 residues. Looked up from germline, CDR1 is SNHLY and CDR2 is FYNNEI. V trimming: 3 bases; J trimming: 5 bases; junction bases outside the gene matches: 5. As DNA, the CDR3 is TGTGCCAGCAGTGATTGGGACAGGGGGCTGGATCAGCCCCAGCATTTT. This codes for CASSDWDRGLDQPQHF.

The chain couples TRBV9 to TRBJ1-4; 7 bases agree with TRBD1. Trimming removed 1 base from V and 8 bases from J; junction bases left unmatched: 5. The germline V gene has CDR1 SGDLS and CDR2 YYNGEE. The CDR3 is 14 residues long. CDR3: CASSVTGAGEKLFF. The CDR3 DNA reads as TGTGCCAGCAGCGTAACAGGGGCTGGGGAAAAACTGTTTTTT. Based on the CDR3 plus reference TRBV9 and TRBJ1-4, the full variable domain is DSGVTQTPKHLITATGQRVTLRCSPRSGDLSVYWYQQSLDQGLQFLIQYYNGEERAKGNILERFSAQQFPDLHSELNLSSLELGDSALYFCASSVTGAGEKLFFGSGTQLSVL.

This clone was seen more than once but under ten times. This chain links TRBV20-1 with TRBJ2-3; unclear D gene. Trimming took off 3 bases at V and 2 bases at J, with 9 bases between the two ends. The V gene's germline CDR1 is DFQATT and CDR2 SNEGSKA (reference sequence). There are 13 residues in the CDR3. CDR3 sequence (DNA): TGCAGTGCTAGTCACGGAGACACAGATACGCAGTATTTT. The encoded protein is CSASHGDTDTQYF.

J is TRBJ2-7 and V is TRBV19; D may be TRBD1 or TRBD2 (5 bases each). Germline CDR1 and CDR2: LNHDA and SQIVND (reference sequence). The V gene lost 3 bases and the J gene lost 5 bases, with 11 bases spanning the gap. The CDR3 has 13 amino acids. The CDR3 loop reads CASSIGLGDEQYV. CDR3 sequence (DNA): TGTGCCAGTAGTATTGGTCTGGGGGACGAGCAGTACGTC.

This rearrangement joins TRBV4-3 to TRBJ1-6, with no clear D. Germline V CDR1 and CDR2: LGHNA, YSLEER. The CDR3 has 16 amino acids. Trimming left V 4 bases short and J 7 bases short, with 17 bases between. CDR3 in amino acids: CASSLGGTVGNSPLHF. DNA of the CDR3: TGCGCCAGCAGCCTAGGAGGCACGGTAGGAAATTCACCCCTCCACTTT.

The sample holds a few counts of this clone. The V call is TRBV19, the J call TRBJ2-2, with 14 bases that match TRBD2. Germline V lookup: CDR1 LNHDA, CDR2 SQIVND (reference sequence). V lost 1 base, J lost 4 bases, and 14 bases stayed unmatched. The CDR3 totals 21 residues. The CDR3 DNA reads as TGTGCCAGTAGTATAGCAACAGGGTCCCGACTAGCGGGGGGGATCACCGGGGAGCTGTTTTTT. Amino acids: CASSIATGSRLAGGITGELFF.

The chain couples TRBV9 to TRBJ1-3; D gene ambiguous. V lost 0 bases and J 0 bases, leaving 4 bases between the germline ends. The CDR3 contains 14 residues. Per the germline V gene, CDR1 is SGDLS and CDR2 is YYNGEE. For the CDR3, the DNA is TGTGCCAGCAGCGTAGTGGGCTCTGGAAACACCATATATTTT. Its translation is CASSVVGSGNTIYF.

This clone appeared once. V usage is TRBV25-1 and J usage is TRBJ2-5; 9 bases match TRBD1. CDR3 length: 16 amino acids. Germline assignment: CDR1 MGHDK and CDR2 SYGVNS. Losses at the gene ends were 4 bases for V and 3 bases for J; bases not matched to a gene: 9. The CDR3 loop is CASSAHSGTGKETQYF. CDR3 bases: TGTGCCAGCAGTGCGCACTCCGGGACAGGGAAAGAGACCCAGTACTTC.

The J gene is TRBJ2-5, the V gene TRBV6-1, with TRBD1 as a possible D gene (6 bases). The CDR3 spans 14 residues. The V end was cut by 1 base, the J end by 4 bases, with 10 bases between. Germline V gives CDR1 MNHNS, CDR2 SASEGT. The CDR3 spells CASSEGGRGETQYF. Written as DNA, the CDR3 is TGTGCCAGCAGTGAAGGGGGGCGCGGAGAGACCCAGTACTTC.

This clone has just a few counts. The chain carries TRBV19 and TRBJ1-3, with D maybe TRBD1 (5 bases). Germline V gene lookup returns CDR1 LNHDA and CDR2 SQIVND (reference sequence). This CDR3 region has 17 residues. V dropped 6 bases and J dropped 0 bases, with 18 bases sitting between them. The CDR3 DNA follows: TGTGCCAGTAGGGGTTTGAGGGGCCGCGACTCTGGAAACACCATATATTTT. It specifies CASRGLRGRDSGNTIYF.

The chain joins TRBV21-1 to TRBJ2-7; TRBD1 is the table's D call, not checked against the DNA. TRBV21-1 is a documented pseudogene. The CDR3 totals 15 residues. CDR3 sequence reads: CASSITRDRDYEQYV. CDR3 in DNA: TGTGCCAGCAGCATTACCCGGGACAGGGACTACGAGCAGTACGTC.

The V call is TRBV5-6, the J call TRBJ2-5; 7 positions match TRBD1. The CDR3 extends over 14 amino acids. Trimming removed 6 bases from V and 6 bases from J; junction bases left unmatched: 11. From germline, CDR1 is SGHDT and CDR2 YYEEEE. For the CDR3, the DNA is TGTGCCAGCATCCCGGACAGGACCCGGAAGACCCAGTACTTC. Encoded protein: CASIPDRTRKTQYF.